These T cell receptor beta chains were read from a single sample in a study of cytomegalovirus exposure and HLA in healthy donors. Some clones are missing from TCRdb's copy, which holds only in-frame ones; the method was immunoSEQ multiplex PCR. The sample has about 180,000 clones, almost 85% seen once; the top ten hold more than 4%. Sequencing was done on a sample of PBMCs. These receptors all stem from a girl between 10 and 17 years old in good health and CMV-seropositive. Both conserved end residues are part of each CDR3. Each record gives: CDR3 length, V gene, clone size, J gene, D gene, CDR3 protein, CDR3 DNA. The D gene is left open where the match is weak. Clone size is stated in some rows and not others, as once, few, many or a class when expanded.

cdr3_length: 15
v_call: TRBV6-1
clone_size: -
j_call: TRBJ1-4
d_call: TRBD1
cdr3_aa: CASSPTGQGYEKLFF
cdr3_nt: TGTGCCAGCAGCCCAACCGGACAGGGGTATGAAAAACTGTTTTTT

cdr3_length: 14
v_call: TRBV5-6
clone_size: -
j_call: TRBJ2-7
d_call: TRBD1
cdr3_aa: CASSLWDRPYEQYF
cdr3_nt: TGTGCCAGCAGCTTGTGGGACAGACCCTACGAGCAGTACTTC

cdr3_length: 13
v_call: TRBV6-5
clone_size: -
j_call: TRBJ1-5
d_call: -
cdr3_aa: CASSSKGYQPQHF
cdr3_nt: TGTGCCAGCAGTTCTAAGGGGTATCAGCCCCAGCATTTT

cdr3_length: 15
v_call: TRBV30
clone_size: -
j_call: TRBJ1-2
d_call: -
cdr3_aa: CAWSPGGGRGYGYTF
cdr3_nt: TGTGCCTGGAGCCCCGGGGGGGGCCGAGGGTATGGCTACACCTTC

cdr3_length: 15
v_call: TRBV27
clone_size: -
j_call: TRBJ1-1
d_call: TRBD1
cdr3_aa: CASSPWTGGMTEAFF
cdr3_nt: TGTGCCAGCAGTCCTTGGACAGGGGGGATGACTGAAGCTTTCTTT

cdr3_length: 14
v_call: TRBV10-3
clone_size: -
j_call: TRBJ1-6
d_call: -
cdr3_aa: CAISGTHRDPPLHF
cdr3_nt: TGTGCCATTAGTGGGACTCACAGGGATCCACCCCTCCACTTT

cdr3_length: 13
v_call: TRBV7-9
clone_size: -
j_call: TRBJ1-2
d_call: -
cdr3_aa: CASSLEPGGGYTF
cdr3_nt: TGTGCCAGCAGCTTAGAACCGGGGGGTGGCTACACCTTC

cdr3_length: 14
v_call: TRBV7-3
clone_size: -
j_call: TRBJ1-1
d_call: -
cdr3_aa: CASSRGQSNTEAFF
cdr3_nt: TGTGCCAGCAGCCGGGGACAATCCAACACTGAAGCTTTCTTT

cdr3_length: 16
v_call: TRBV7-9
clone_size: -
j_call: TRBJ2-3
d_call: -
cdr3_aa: CSSSSTGDFGTDTQYF
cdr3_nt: TGTTCCAGCAGTTCAACAGGGGACTTCGGCACAGATACGCAGTATTTT

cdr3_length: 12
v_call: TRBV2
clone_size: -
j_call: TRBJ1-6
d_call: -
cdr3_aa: CASSSDVSPLHF
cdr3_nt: TGTGCCAGCAGTTCAGATGTGTCACCCCTCCACTTT

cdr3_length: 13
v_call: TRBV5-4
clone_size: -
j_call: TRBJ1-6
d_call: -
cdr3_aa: CASSPEGNSPLHF
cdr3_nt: TGTGCCAGCAGCCCGGAGGGTAATTCACCCCTCCACTTT

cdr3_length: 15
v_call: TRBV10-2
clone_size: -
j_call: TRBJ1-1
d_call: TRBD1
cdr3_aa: CAARTGFTRGTEAFF
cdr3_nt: TGCGCCGCCCGGACAGGTTTTACCCGAGGCACTGAAGCTTTCTTT

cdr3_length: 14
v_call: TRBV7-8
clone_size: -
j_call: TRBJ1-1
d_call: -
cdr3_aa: CASSRGEGNTEAFF
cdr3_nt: TGTGCCAGCAGCCGAGGGGAGGGGAACACTGAAGCTTTCTTT

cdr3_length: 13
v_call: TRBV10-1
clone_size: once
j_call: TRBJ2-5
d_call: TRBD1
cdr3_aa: CASSPGTGSAQYF
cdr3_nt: TGCGCCAGCAGCCCCGGGACAGGATCGGCCCAGTACTTC

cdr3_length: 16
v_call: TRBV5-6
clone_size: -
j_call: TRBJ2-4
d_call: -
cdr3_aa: CASSSRWEGEVNSQYF
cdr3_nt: TGTGCCAGCAGCTCCAGGTGGGAGGGGGAGGTAAACAGTCAGTACTTC

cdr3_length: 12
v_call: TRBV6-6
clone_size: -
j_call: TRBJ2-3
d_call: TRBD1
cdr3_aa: CASSAQPGQAYF
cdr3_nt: TGTGCCAGCAGTGCCCAACCGGGACAGGCATATTTT

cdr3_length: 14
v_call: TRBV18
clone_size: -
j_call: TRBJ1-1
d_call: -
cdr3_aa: CASSPLEGSTEAFF
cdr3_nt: TGTGCCAGCTCACCTTTAGAGGGAAGCACTGAAGCTTTCTTT

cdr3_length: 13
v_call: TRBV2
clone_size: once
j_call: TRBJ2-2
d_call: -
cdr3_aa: CASIAGIPGELFF
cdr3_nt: TGTGCCAGCATAGCCGGGATTCCCGGGGAGCTGTTTTTT

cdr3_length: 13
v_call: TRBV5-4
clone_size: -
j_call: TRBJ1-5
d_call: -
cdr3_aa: CASSLGRNQPQHF
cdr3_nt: TGTGCCAGCAGCTTAGGCAGGAATCAGCCCCAGCATTTT

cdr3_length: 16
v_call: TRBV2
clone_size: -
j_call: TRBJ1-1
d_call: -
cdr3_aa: CASSEAGGYMNTEAFF
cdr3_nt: TGTGCCAGCAGTGAAGCGGGGGGATATATGAACACTGAAGCTTTCTTT

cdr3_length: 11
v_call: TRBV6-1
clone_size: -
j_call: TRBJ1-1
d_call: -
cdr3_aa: CASSDYTEAFF
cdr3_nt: TGTGCCAGCAGTGACTACACTGAAGCTTTCTTT

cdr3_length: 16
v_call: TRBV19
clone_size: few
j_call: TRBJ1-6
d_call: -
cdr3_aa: CASTRNRGADDSPLHF
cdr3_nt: TGTGCCAGTACCCGAAATCGGGGGGCAGATGATTCACCCCTCCACTTT

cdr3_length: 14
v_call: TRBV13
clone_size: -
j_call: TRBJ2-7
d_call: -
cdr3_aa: CASSPQTSFHEQYF
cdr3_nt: TGTGCCAGCAGCCCCCAGACTAGTTTCCACGAGCAGTACTTC

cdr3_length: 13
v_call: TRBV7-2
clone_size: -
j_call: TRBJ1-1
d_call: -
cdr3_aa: CASSFREQGEAFF
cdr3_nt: TGTGCCAGCAGCTTCCGGGAGCAGGGCGAAGCTTTCTTT

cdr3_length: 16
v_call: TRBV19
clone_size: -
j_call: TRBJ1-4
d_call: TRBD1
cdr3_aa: CASSMGQGKTNEKLFF
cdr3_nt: TGTGCCAGTAGTATGGGACAGGGGAAAACTAATGAAAAACTGTTTTTT

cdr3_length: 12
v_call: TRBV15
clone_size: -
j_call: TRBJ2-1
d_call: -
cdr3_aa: CATSRDSNEQFF
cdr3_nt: TGTGCCACCAGCAGAGACAGCAATGAGCAGTTCTTC

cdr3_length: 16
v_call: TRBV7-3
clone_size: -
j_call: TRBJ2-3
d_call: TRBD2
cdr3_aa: CASSMRLAGGPDTQYF
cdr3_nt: TGTGCCAGCAGCATGAGACTAGCGGGGGGGCCCGATACGCAGTATTTT

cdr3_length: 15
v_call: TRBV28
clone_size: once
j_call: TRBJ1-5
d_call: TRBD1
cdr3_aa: CASSLVRQGLGSQHF
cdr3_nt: TGTGCCAGCAGTTTAGTTCGACAGGGGTTAGGATCCCAGCATTTT

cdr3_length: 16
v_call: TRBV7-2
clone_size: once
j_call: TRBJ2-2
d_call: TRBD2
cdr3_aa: CASSLERGGLTGELFF
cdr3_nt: TGTGCCAGCAGCCTAGAGCGGGGGGGCCTCACCGGGGAGCTGTTTTTT

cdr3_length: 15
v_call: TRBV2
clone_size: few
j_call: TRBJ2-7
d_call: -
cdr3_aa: CASGGAQGLSYEQYF
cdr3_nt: TGTGCCAGCGGAGGGGCACAGGGGCTCTCCTACGAGCAGTACTTC

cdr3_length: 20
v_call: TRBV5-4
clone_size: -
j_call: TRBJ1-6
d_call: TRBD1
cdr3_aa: CASSLVLYGQGGSYNSPLHF
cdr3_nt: TGTGCCAGCAGCTTGGTCCTATACGGACAGGGAGGCTCCTATAATTCACCCCTCCACTTT

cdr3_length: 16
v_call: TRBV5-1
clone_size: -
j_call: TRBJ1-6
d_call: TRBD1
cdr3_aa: CASRLQGAGDNSPLHF
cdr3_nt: TGCGCCAGCAGACTACAGGGGGCCGGCGATAATTCACCCCTCCACTTT

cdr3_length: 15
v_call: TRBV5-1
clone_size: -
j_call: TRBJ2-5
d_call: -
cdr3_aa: CASSMGRDTSETQYF
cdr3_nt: TGCGCCAGCAGCATGGGTCGGGACACATCAGAGACCCAGTACTTC

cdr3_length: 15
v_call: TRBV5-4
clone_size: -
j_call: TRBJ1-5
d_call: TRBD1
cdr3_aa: CASSSGTGKEQPQHF
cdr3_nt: TGTGCCAGCAGCTCCGGGACAGGGAAAGAGCAGCCCCAGCATTTT

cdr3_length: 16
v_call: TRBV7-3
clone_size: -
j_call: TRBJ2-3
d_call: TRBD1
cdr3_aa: CASSLTRTGSTDTQYF
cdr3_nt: TGTGCCAGCAGCTTAACGCGGACAGGGTCTACGGATACGCAGTATTTT

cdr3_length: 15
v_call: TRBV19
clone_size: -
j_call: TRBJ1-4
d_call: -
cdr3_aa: CASSPGVATNEKLFF
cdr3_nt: TGTGCCAGTAGCCCGGGAGTAGCAACTAATGAAAAACTGTTTTTT